The present TCR beta chain was sequenced within a study of metastatic and nonmetastatic thyroid tumors. Overall study: Repertoire comparisons spanned blood and tumor or nodule tissue from malignant and benign thyroid patients.

Study-wide results and caveats: Patients with malignant thyroid tumors reportedly had significantly higher TCR beta diversity than those with benign nodules, in blood and tumor.

A remark on this clone: Its matching antigen is unknown.

The entire patient cohort was treatment-naive prior to thyroid surgery. Original analysis: Clinicopathological groups supplied CDR3 differences that were used to build a distant-metastasis classifier for papillary thyroid cancer. TCRdb used MiXCR to call clones anew from the PCR reads. The V and J calls shown here were made by TCRdb, not taken from the authors' results. The data hold 49,000 or so clones, with around 23% observed a single time. V was trimmed by 1 base and J by 4 bases, leaving 16 bases between them. The CDR3 loop spans 17 amino acids. Germline-derived CDR1 and CDR2 are LNHDA and SQIVND (reference sequence).

The chain joins TRBV19 to TRBJ2-2, with D possibly matching TRBD2 (5 bases). The sequenced sample was blood. This sequence was found in a male donor with papillary thyroid cancer or a benign thyroid nodule (not recorded which). Some clones in this sample may be carry-over from other donors' samples. The CDR3 reads CASSIVWTRVVTGELFF. The CDR3 region has the DNA TGTGCCAGTAGTATAGTATGGACGCGGGTTGTCACCGGGGAGCTGTTTTTT. The full variable domain, in which reference TRBV19 and TRBJ2-2 provide the parts outside the CDR3, is DGGITQSPKYLFRKEGQNVTLSCEQNLNHDAMYWYRQDPGQGLRLIYYSQIVNDFQKGDIAEGYSVSREKKESFPLTVTSAQKNPTAFYLCASSIVWTRVVTGELFFGEGSRLTVL.